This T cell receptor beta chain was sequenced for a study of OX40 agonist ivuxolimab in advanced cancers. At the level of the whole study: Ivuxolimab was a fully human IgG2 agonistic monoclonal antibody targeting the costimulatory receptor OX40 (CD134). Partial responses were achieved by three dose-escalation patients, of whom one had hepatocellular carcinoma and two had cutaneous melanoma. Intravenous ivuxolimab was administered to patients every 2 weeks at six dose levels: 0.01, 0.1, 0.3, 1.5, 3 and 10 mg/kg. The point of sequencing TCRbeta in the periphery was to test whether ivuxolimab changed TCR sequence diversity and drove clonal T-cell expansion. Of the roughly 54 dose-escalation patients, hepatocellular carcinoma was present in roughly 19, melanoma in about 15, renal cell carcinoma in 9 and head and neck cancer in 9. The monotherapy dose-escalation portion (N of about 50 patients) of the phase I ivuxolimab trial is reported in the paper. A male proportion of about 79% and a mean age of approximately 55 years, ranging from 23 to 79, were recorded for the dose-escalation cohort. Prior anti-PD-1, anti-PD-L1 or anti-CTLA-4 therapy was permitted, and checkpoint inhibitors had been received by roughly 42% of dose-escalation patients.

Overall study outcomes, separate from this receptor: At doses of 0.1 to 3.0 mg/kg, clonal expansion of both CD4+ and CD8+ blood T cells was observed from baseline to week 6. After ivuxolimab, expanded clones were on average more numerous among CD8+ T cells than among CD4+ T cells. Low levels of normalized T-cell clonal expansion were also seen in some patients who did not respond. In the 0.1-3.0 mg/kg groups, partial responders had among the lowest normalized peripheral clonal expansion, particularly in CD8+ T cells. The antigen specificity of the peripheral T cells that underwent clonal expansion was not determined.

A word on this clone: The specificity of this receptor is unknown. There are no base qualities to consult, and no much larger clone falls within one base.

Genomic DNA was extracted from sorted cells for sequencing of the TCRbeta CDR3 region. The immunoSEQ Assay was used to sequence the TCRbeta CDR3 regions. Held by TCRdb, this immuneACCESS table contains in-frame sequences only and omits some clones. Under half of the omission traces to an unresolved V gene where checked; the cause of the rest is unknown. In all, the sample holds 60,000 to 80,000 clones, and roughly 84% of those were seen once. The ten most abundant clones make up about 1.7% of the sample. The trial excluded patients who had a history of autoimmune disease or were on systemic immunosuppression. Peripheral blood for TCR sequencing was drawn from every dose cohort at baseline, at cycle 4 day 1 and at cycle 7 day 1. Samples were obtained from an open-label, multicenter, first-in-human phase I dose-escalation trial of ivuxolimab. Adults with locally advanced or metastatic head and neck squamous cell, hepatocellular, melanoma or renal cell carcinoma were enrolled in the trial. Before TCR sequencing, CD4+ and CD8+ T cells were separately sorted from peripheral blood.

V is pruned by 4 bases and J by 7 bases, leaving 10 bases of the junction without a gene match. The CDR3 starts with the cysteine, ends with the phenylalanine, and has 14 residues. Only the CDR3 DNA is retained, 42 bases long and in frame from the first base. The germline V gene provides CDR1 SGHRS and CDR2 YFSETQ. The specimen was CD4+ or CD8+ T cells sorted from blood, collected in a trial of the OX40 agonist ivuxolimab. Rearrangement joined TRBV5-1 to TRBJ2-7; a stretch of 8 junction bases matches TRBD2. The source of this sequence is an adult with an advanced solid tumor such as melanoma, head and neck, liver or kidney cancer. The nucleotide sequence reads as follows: TGCGCCAGCAGCCCTACTAGCGGCTTGAGGGAGCAGTACTTC. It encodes CASSPTSGLREQYF.